Listed below are T cell receptor beta chains from one sample, sequenced in a study of T cell responses to AZD1222 COVID-19 vaccine. Using immunoSEQ multiplex PCR, the repertoire was profiled, and TCRdb retains in-frame clones only, with some absent. Of 100,000 to 150,000 clones listed, approximately 85% are singletons. The sample here was peripheral blood, taken 28 days after the second AZD1222 dose. All receptors derive from an adult who received the AZD1222 COVID-19 vaccine. The CDR3 runs from the conserved cysteine through the conserved F or W. Fields, in order: D gene, clone size, J gene, V gene, CDR3 protein, CDR3 DNA. D genes are given only for firm matches. Size tells how often a clone was seen (once, few, many) or the class of an expanded clone, and some rows leave it out.

d_gene: TRBD1; abundance: -; j_gene: TRBJ1-1; v_gene: TRBV6-2/TRBV6-3; CDR3aa: CASSGTGRTEAFF; CDR3nt: TGTGCCAGCAGTGGGACAGGTCGGACTGAAGCTTTCTTT
d_gene: TRBD2; abundance: -; j_gene: TRBJ2-7; v_gene: TRBV5-6; CDR3aa: CASSPTSGGEGEQYF; CDR3nt: TGTGCCAGCAGCCCCACTAGCGGGGGGGAAGGCGAGCAGTACTTC
d_gene: TRBD1; abundance: -; j_gene: TRBJ2-7; v_gene: TRBV7-2; CDR3aa: CASSFWDRTYEQYF; CDR3nt: TGTGCCAGCAGCTTTTGGGACAGAACCTACGAGCAGTACTTC
d_gene: -; abundance: -; j_gene: TRBJ1-1; v_gene: TRBV6-5; CDR3aa: CASTGGTNTEAFF; CDR3nt: TGTGCCAGCACGGGGGGGACGAACACTGAAGCTTTCTTT
d_gene: -; abundance: -; j_gene: TRBJ1-4; v_gene: TRBV6-6; CDR3aa: CASGRSGQINEKLFF; CDR3nt: TGTGCCAGCGGCCGATCGGGGCAGATTAATGAAAAACTGTTTTTT
d_gene: -; abundance: -; j_gene: TRBJ2-7; v_gene: TRBV5-4; CDR3aa: CASSLDGQGHYEQYF; CDR3nt: TGTGCCAGCAGCTTGGACGGGCAGGGGCACTACGAGCAGTACTTC
d_gene: -; abundance: -; j_gene: TRBJ2-7; v_gene: TRBV5-1; CDR3aa: CASSFSFGDYEQYF; CDR3nt: TGCGCCAGCAGCTTCTCCTTCGGTGACTACGAGCAGTACTTC
d_gene: -; abundance: -; j_gene: TRBJ1-5; v_gene: TRBV5-5; CDR3aa: CASTLGDSRNQPQHF; CDR3nt: TGTGCCAGCACTCTAGGAGACAGCCGAAATCAGCCCCAGCATTTT
d_gene: -; abundance: -; j_gene: TRBJ1-5; v_gene: TRBV5-1; CDR3aa: CASSLTPNQPQHF; CDR3nt: TGCGCCAGCAGCTTAACGCCCAATCAGCCCCAGCATTTT
d_gene: -; abundance: -; j_gene: TRBJ1-6; v_gene: TRBV5-5; CDR3aa: CASTSAVANSPLHF; CDR3nt: TGTGCCAGCACGTCGGCGGTAGCGAATTCACCCCTCCACTTT
d_gene: -; abundance: -; j_gene: TRBJ1-5; v_gene: TRBV2; CDR3aa: CASRPSGTSRPGSQHF; CDR3nt: TGTGCCAGCAGACCCTCCGGGACATCTAGACCGGGGTCCCAGCATTTT
d_gene: TRBD1; abundance: -; j_gene: TRBJ2-3; v_gene: TRBV9; CDR3aa: CASSSERGPDTQYF; CDR3nt: TGTGCCAGCAGCTCGGAGAGGGGGCCCGATACGCAGTATTTT
d_gene: TRBD1; abundance: -; j_gene: TRBJ2-2; v_gene: TRBV19; CDR3aa: CASSYRQGARWSGELFF; CDR3nt: TGTGCCAGTAGTTACCGACAGGGGGCGCGGTGGTCCGGGGAGCTGTTTTTT
d_gene: -; abundance: -; j_gene: TRBJ1-1; v_gene: TRBV4-3; CDR3aa: CASSQDRNRVTEAFF; CDR3nt: TGCGCCAGCAGCCAAGATCGGAACAGGGTAACTGAAGCTTTCTTT
d_gene: TRBD1; abundance: -; j_gene: TRBJ2-3; v_gene: TRBV3-1/TRBV3-2; CDR3aa: CASSQRDRAADTQYF; CDR3nt: TGTGCCAGCAGCCAACGGGACAGGGCGGCAGATACGCAGTATTTT
d_gene: TRBD1; abundance: once; j_gene: TRBJ1-2; v_gene: TRBV9; CDR3aa: CASSVLTTGGDGYTF; CDR3nt: TGTGCCAGCAGCGTGTTAACTACAGGGGGCGATGGCTACACCTTC
d_gene: TRBD1; abundance: -; j_gene: TRBJ1-6; v_gene: TRBV7-2; CDR3aa: CASSLGHGTGALHF; CDR3nt: TGTGCCAGCAGCTTAGGGCACGGGACAGGGGCCCTCCACTTT
d_gene: TRBD1; abundance: -; j_gene: TRBJ2-3; v_gene: TRBV5-1; CDR3aa: CASSFQGADTQYF; CDR3nt: TGCGCCAGCAGCTTTCAGGGGGCAGATACGCAGTATTTT
d_gene: -; abundance: -; j_gene: TRBJ2-3; v_gene: TRBV9; CDR3aa: CASSPRSSTDTQYF; CDR3nt: TGTGCCAGCAGCCCAAGGTCCAGCACAGATACGCAGTATTTT
d_gene: -; abundance: -; j_gene: TRBJ1-2; v_gene: TRBV7-6; CDR3aa: CASSASGRLHNYGYTF; CDR3nt: TGTGCCAGCAGCGCATCCGGACGGTTACACAACTATGGCTACACCTTC
d_gene: -; abundance: -; j_gene: TRBJ1-5; v_gene: TRBV12-2; CDR3aa: CASRLGKQGGVDQPQHF; CDR3nt: TGTGCAAGTCGCTTAGGGAAACAGGGTGGAGTCGATCAGCCCCAGCATTTT
d_gene: -; abundance: -; j_gene: TRBJ2-7; v_gene: TRBV3-1/TRBV3-2; CDR3aa: CASSPRDSASVQYF; CDR3nt: TGTGCCAGCAGTCCTCGGGACTCCGCCTCCGTGCAGTACTTC
d_gene: TRBD2; abundance: -; j_gene: TRBJ2-7; v_gene: TRBV3-1/TRBV3-2; CDR3aa: CASSPSCRGGVYEQYF; CDR3nt: TGTGCCAGCAGCCCGTCGTGCCGGGGGGGCGTGTACGAGCAGTACTTC
d_gene: -; abundance: -; j_gene: TRBJ1-2; v_gene: TRBV14; CDR3aa: CASSQFIGGGSRGYGYTF; CDR3nt: TGTGCCAGCAGCCAATTTATTGGGGGGGGTTCAAGAGGCTATGGCTACACCTTC
d_gene: -; abundance: -; j_gene: TRBJ1-5; v_gene: TRBV5-1; CDR3aa: CASSLRRELIGNQPQHF; CDR3nt: TGCGCCAGCAGCTTGAGGAGGGAACTAATTGGCAATCAGCCCCAGCATTTT
d_gene: TRBD2; abundance: -; j_gene: TRBJ2-6; v_gene: TRBV29-1; CDR3aa: CSAGRAGANVLTF; CDR3nt: TGCAGCGCTGGGAGGGCTGGGGCCAACGTCCTGACTTTC
d_gene: TRBD1; abundance: -; j_gene: TRBJ2-1; v_gene: TRBV11-3; CDR3aa: CASSAGLRTGGYNEQFF; CDR3nt: TGTGCCAGCAGCGCCGGACTAAGGACAGGGGGTTACAATGAGCAGTTCTTC
d_gene: -; abundance: -; j_gene: TRBJ2-4; v_gene: TRBV12-2; CDR3aa: CASRLARRDRGNTNIQYF; CDR3nt: TGTGCAAGTCGCTTAGCGCGAAGGGACAGGGGTAACACAAACATTCAGTACTTC
d_gene: -; abundance: -; j_gene: TRBJ2-2; v_gene: TRBV30; CDR3aa: CAWRTGANTGELFF; CDR3nt: TGTGCCTGGAGGACAGGCGCGAACACCGGGGAGCTGTTTTTT
d_gene: -; abundance: -; j_gene: TRBJ1-1; v_gene: TRBV30; CDR3aa: CAWRIGLNTEAFF; CDR3nt: TGTGCCTGGAGAATAGGGCTGAACACTGAAGCTTTCTTT
d_gene: TRBD1; abundance: -; j_gene: TRBJ1-6; v_gene: TRBV5-1; CDR3aa: CASSSMGQGNSPLHF; CDR3nt: TGCGCCAGCAGCTCGATGGGACAGGGAAATTCACCCCTCCACTTT
d_gene: TRBD2; abundance: once; j_gene: TRBJ2-7; v_gene: TRBV18; CDR3aa: CASSQGLAGRGGNEQYF; CDR3nt: TGTGCCAGCTCACAAGGACTAGCAGGCCGAGGGGGGAACGAGCAGTACTTC
d_gene: -; abundance: few; j_gene: TRBJ1-6; v_gene: TRBV7-2; CDR3aa: CASSGRGDVYNSPLHF; CDR3nt: TGTGCCAGCAGCGGCAGGGGTGACGTTTATAATTCACCCCTCCACTTT
d_gene: -; abundance: -; j_gene: TRBJ2-7; v_gene: TRBV7-2; CDR3aa: CASSTYSEQYF; CDR3nt: TGTGCCAGCAGCACCTATTCCGAGCAGTACTTC
d_gene: TRBD1; abundance: -; j_gene: TRBJ1-5; v_gene: TRBV6-1; CDR3aa: CASSEAYRGNQPQHF; CDR3nt: TGTGCCAGCAGTGAAGCCTACAGGGGAAATCAGCCCCAGCATTTT
d_gene: TRBD1; abundance: -; j_gene: TRBJ1-5; v_gene: TRBV19; CDR3aa: CASRPGQDRGPHPQHF; CDR3nt: TGTGCCAGTAGACCAGGACAGGATCGGGGCCCTCACCCCCAGCATTTT
d_gene: -; abundance: -; j_gene: TRBJ1-5; v_gene: TRBV6-6; CDR3aa: CASSYSTARRHQPQHF; CDR3nt: TGTGCCAGCAGTTACTCTACAGCGAGACGGCATCAGCCCCAGCATTTT
d_gene: -; abundance: -; j_gene: TRBJ1-3; v_gene: TRBV29-1; CDR3aa: CSALSYSSGNTIYF; CDR3nt: TGCAGCGCCCTGTCCTACAGTTCGGGAAACACCATATATTTT
d_gene: -; abundance: -; j_gene: TRBJ2-3; v_gene: TRBV7-2; CDR3aa: CASSLGRGGTDTQYF; CDR3nt: TGTGCCAGCAGCTTAGGGAGAGGGGGCACAGATACGCAGTATTTT
d_gene: TRBD2; abundance: -; j_gene: TRBJ2-5; v_gene: TRBV3-1/TRBV3-2; CDR3aa: CASSPPWGGPSQETQYF; CDR3nt: TGTGCCAGCAGCCCACCCTGGGGGGGTCCCAGTCAAGAGACCCAGTACTTC
d_gene: TRBD1; abundance: -; j_gene: TRBJ1-2; v_gene: TRBV20-1; CDR3aa: CSASRGTGFYGYTF; CDR3nt: TGCAGTGCTAGTCGGGGGACAGGCTTCTATGGCTACACCTTC
d_gene: -; abundance: -; j_gene: TRBJ2-7; v_gene: TRBV14; CDR3aa: CASSPDRTYEQYF; CDR3nt: TGTGCCAGCAGCCCCGACAGGACCTACGAGCAGTACTTC
d_gene: TRBD1; abundance: -; j_gene: TRBJ2-7; v_gene: TRBV10-3; CDR3aa: CAISGGQGTNEQYF; CDR3nt: TGTGCCATCAGTGGCGGACAGGGAACTAACGAGCAGTACTTC
d_gene: -; abundance: -; j_gene: TRBJ1-1; v_gene: TRBV6-5; CDR3aa: CASSYQEWGTEAFF; CDR3nt: TGTGCCAGCAGTTACCAGGAGTGGGGCACTGAAGCTTTCTTT
d_gene: TRBD1; abundance: -; j_gene: TRBJ1-4; v_gene: TRBV9; CDR3aa: CASSATGGRGVGNEKLFF; CDR3nt: TGTGCCAGCAGCGCCACAGGGGGCCGGGGAGTGGGGAATGAAAAACTGTTTTTT
d_gene: TRBD2; abundance: -; j_gene: TRBJ2-3; v_gene: TRBV6-1; CDR3aa: CASSESGSGGAEYF; CDR3nt: TGTGCCAGCAGTGAATCGGGTAGCGGGGGGGCGGAATATTTT
d_gene: -; abundance: -; j_gene: TRBJ1-2; v_gene: TRBV19; CDR3aa: CASTTKAAFYGYTF; CDR3nt: TGTGCCAGTACCACAAAGGCAGCGTTTTATGGCTACACCTTC
d_gene: -; abundance: -; j_gene: TRBJ1-5; v_gene: TRBV30; CDR3aa: CAWSKGASNQPQHF; CDR3nt: TGTGCCTGGTCAAAGGGAGCTAGCAATCAGCCCCAGCATTTT
d_gene: -; abundance: -; j_gene: TRBJ1-1; v_gene: TRBV19; CDR3aa: CASSILGIQNTEAFF; CDR3nt: TGTGCCAGTAGTATCCTCGGAATCCAGAACACTGAAGCTTTCTTT
d_gene: TRBD2; abundance: -; j_gene: TRBJ2-3; v_gene: TRBV30; CDR3aa: CAWSVTSGRADTQYF; CDR3nt: TGTGCCTGGAGTGTTACTAGCGGGAGAGCAGATACGCAGTATTTT
d_gene: -; abundance: once; j_gene: TRBJ1-2; v_gene: TRBV5-6; CDR3aa: CASSDGVTGRGYTF; CDR3nt: TGTGCCAGCAGCGATGGAGTGACGGGACGAGGCTACACCTTC
d_gene: -; abundance: -; j_gene: TRBJ2-4; v_gene: TRBV7-3; CDR3aa: CASSLGGSGGNIQYF; CDR3nt: TGTGCCAGCAGCTTAGGTGGGTCAGGAGGAAACATTCAGTACTTC
d_gene: -; abundance: -; j_gene: TRBJ1-2; v_gene: TRBV5-1; CDR3aa: CASSLALGSGGGYTF; CDR3nt: TGCGCCAGCAGCTTGGCTCTGGGAAGCGGAGGGGGCTACACCTTC
d_gene: -; abundance: -; j_gene: TRBJ1-4; v_gene: TRBV5-8; CDR3aa: CASSLVFRGVTNEKLFF; CDR3nt: TGTGCCAGCAGCTTGGTTTTCAGGGGCGTCACTAATGAAAAACTGTTTTTT
d_gene: -; abundance: -; j_gene: TRBJ1-1; v_gene: TRBV10-1; CDR3aa: CASSESTPGRAEAFF; CDR3nt: TGCGCCAGCAGTGAGTCGACTCCCGGCAGGGCCGAAGCTTTCTTT
d_gene: -; abundance: -; j_gene: TRBJ1-6; v_gene: TRBV19; CDR3aa: CASSYSTIYNSPLHF; CDR3nt: TGTGCCAGTAGTTATTCGACAATCTATAATTCACCCCTCCACTTT
d_gene: TRBD1; abundance: -; j_gene: TRBJ1-6; v_gene: TRBV10-1; CDR3aa: CASSEGQVAPLHF; CDR3nt: TGCGCCAGCAGTGAGGGACAGGTCGCACCCCTCCACTTT
d_gene: TRBD1; abundance: few; j_gene: TRBJ1-6; v_gene: TRBV20-1; CDR3aa: CSASVGQGRNSPLHF; CDR3nt: TGCAGTGCTAGTGTGGGACAGGGCCGAAATTCACCCCTCCACTTT
d_gene: TRBD1; abundance: -; j_gene: TRBJ2-7; v_gene: TRBV3-1/TRBV3-2; CDR3aa: CASSPGTGWDSYEQYF; CDR3nt: TGTGCCAGCAGCCCAGGGACAGGGTGGGACTCCTACGAGCAGTACTTC
d_gene: -; abundance: -; j_gene: TRBJ1-5; v_gene: TRBV24-1; CDR3aa: CATSDPRSNQPQHF; CDR3nt: TGTGCCACCAGTGATCCCCGGAGCAATCAGCCCCAGCATTTT